The present T cell receptor (beta chain) was sequenced within a study of T cell repertoires in cytomegalovirus infection. TCRdb analysed the reads with MiXCR anew, one entry per CDR3 protein. The sample shows some 400,000 distinct CDR3 sequences, approximately 18% of them seen only once. Findings and caveats of the study: The study identified carriers of CMV plus the relevant HLA from cumulative public TCR beta family frequency. Clonotypes of TCR beta that were HLA-C-restricted and CMV-specific dominated the ex vivo response.

Germline loops: CDR1 SNHLY, CDR2 FYNNEI. CDR3 size: 15 residues. V lost 5 bases, J lost 8 bases, and 4 bases stayed unmatched. Regarding this clonotype: Its antigen is undetermined.

Sequenced input: PBMCs. This receptor was taken from a human donor in good health (CMV status not recorded). Some clones in this sample may be carry-over from other donors' samples. The J gene is TRBJ1-6, the V gene TRBV2; TRBD1 aligns across 12 bases. CDR3 in DNA: TGTGCCAGCAGTTCCGGGACAGGGGGCCATTCACCCCTCCACTTT. The encoded protein is CASSSGTGGHSPLHF.